A selection of T cell receptor beta chains follows, all from one sample in a study of blood T cell repertoires in COVID-19. The data were produced by immunoSEQ multiplex PCR, yet TCRdb's version contains in-frame clones alone and is incomplete. Here the sample spans 200,000 to 250,000 clones, roughly 84% being singletons. The specimen was PBMCs or T cells enriched from blood (not recorded which). These receptors were collected from a woman in her 40s who had recovered from COVID-19. Each CDR3 is given with its conserved first and last residue. A D gene is named only where the DNA matches it firmly. Size values are once, few and many counts, or a class for expanded clones, and some rows have none.

J gene,D gene,clone size,V gene,CDR3 DNA,CDR3 protein
TRBJ1-1,TRBD1,NA,TRBV24-1,TGTGCCACCAGCACAGGGGGCAGCACTGAAGCTTTCTTT,CATSTGGSTEAFF
TRBJ2-2,NA,once,TRBV10-3,TGTGCCATCAGTGAGTTTACAACCGGGGAGCTGTTTTTT,CAISEFTTGELFF
TRBJ1-2,TRBD1,NA,TRBV14,TGTGCCAGCAGCCCGGACAGGGTCTATGGCTACACCTTC,CASSPDRVYGYTF
TRBJ2-3,NA,once,TRBV5-1,TGCGCCAGTGCGGGGGGACAGACTAGCACAGATACGCAGTATTTT,CASAGGQTSTDTQYF
TRBJ2-1,TRBD1,NA,TRBV28,TGTGCCAGTGGGACTCGGACAGGGTATTCTCGCAATGAGCAGTTCTTC,CASGTRTGYSRNEQFF
TRBJ2-7,NA,NA,TRBV7-2,TGTGCCAGCAGTCCAGGCCCCTACGAGCAGTACTTC,CASSPGPYEQYF
TRBJ1-5,NA,NA,TRBV7-6,TGTGCCAGCAGCTTAGATCAGGGCCTCGGGCAGCCCCAGCATTTT,CASSLDQGLGQPQHF
TRBJ2-7,TRBD1,NA,TRBV19,TGTGCCAGTAGGCCGACAGGGACGACCTACGAGCAGTACTTC,CASRPTGTTYEQYF
TRBJ1-5,TRBD1,NA,TRBV6-1,TGTGCCAGCAGTGAACCGCCCGGGACAGGGGACAATCAGCCCCAGCATTTT,CASSEPPGTGDNQPQHF
TRBJ1-4,NA,NA,TRBV5-6,TGTGCCAGCAGCGGAACCAGCGGGGCTAATGAAAAACTGTTTTTT,CASSGTSGANEKLFF
TRBJ2-1,TRBD2,NA,TRBV5-1,TGCGCCAGCGCAGAGCGACTAGCGGGGATCAATGAGCAGTTCTTC,CASAERLAGINEQFF
TRBJ2-3,TRBD2,NA,TRBV4-1,TGCGCCAGCAGCTCCATGGGACTAGCGGGAGCGAATACGCAGTATTTT,CASSSMGLAGANTQYF
TRBJ2-3,NA,NA,TRBV27,TGTGCCAGCAGTCCCCTCAGCGGCACAGATACGCAGTATTTT,CASSPLSGTDTQYF
TRBJ2-5,NA,NA,TRBV4-1,TGCGCCAGCAGCCAAGGGGGACTGGCGGGACGAGGAGAGACCCAGTACTTC,CASSQGGLAGRGETQYF
TRBJ2-2,TRBD1,few,TRBV28,TGTGCCAGCAGTCCCCCTCCCGGACAGGTGGGGACCGGGGAGCTGTTTTTT,CASSPPPGQVGTGELFF
TRBJ2-1,TRBD2,NA,TRBV5-1,TGCGCCAGCAGCTCTGGACTAGCGGGAGCAAATGAGCAGTTCTTC,CASSSGLAGANEQFF
TRBJ2-4,NA,NA,TRBV18,TGTGCCAGCTCACCTAGCGGAGCAGCCAAAAACATTCAGTACTTC,CASSPSGAAKNIQYF
TRBJ2-5,NA,NA,TRBV5-1,TGCGCCAGCAGTTTGGGACCTCAAAGGGGCCAGTACTTC,CASSLGPQRGQYF
TRBJ2-1,NA,NA,TRBV12-3/TRBV12-4,TGTGCCAGCAGTTTACAGGGTGAGCAGTTCTTC,CASSLQGEQFF
TRBJ2-1,TRBD2,NA,TRBV4-3,TGCGCCAGCAGCCAAACGGGGACGGGACTAGCGGTTTTTAACAATGAGCAGTTCTTC,CASSQTGTGLAVFNNEQFF
TRBJ2-7,NA,NA,TRBV7-9,TGTGCCAGCAGCCCCCCCGGGACATTGATTGGCGAGCAGTACTTC,CASSPPGTLIGEQYF
TRBJ2-2,NA,NA,TRBV28,TGTGCCAGCAGTTTATACCGGGAGCACGGGGAGCTGTTTTTT,CASSLYREHGELFF
TRBJ2-3,NA,NA,TRBV9,TGTGCCAGCAGCGTGGCGGAAAGTCTAAGGGGTACGCAGTATTTT,CASSVAESLRGTQYF
TRBJ2-4,TRBD1,NA,TRBV18,TGTGCCAGCTCAATTGGGACAGCCCAAGGGGTTCAGTACTTC,CASSIGTAQGVQYF
TRBJ2-2,NA,NA,TRBV6-2/TRBV6-3,TGTGCCAGCAGTCCCTCCCGACAAGTCACCGGGGAGCTGTTTTTT,CASSPSRQVTGELFF
TRBJ1-1,TRBD1,NA,TRBV19,TGTGCCAGTAAGATGACAGGGATGAACACTGAAGCTTTCTTT,CASKMTGMNTEAFF
TRBJ2-7,NA,NA,TRBV6-1,TGTGCCAGCAGTGAAGAGTGGGAGGAGACCTACGAGCAGTACTTC,CASSEEWEETYEQYF
TRBJ1-5,NA,NA,TRBV4-2,TGTGCCAGCAGCCAAGTTTTAGGGGACAATCAGCCCCAGCATTTT,CASSQVLGDNQPQHF
TRBJ2-7,NA,NA,TRBV5-5,TGTGCCAGCAGCTTGGATCCATACGGAGGTGAATTC,CASSLDPYGGEF
TRBJ2-2,TRBD2,NA,TRBV10-2,TGCGCCGGATCTAGCACTAGCGGGCCAAACACCGGGGAGCTGTTTTTT,CAGSSTSGPNTGELFF
TRBJ2-1,NA,NA,TRBV7-3,TGTGCCAGCAGCCCATGGGGGGAGAGGTACAATGAGCAGTTCTTC,CASSPWGERYNEQFF
TRBJ2-3,TRBD2,NA,TRBV27,TGTGCCAGTACCAGCGGGAGGGCCTTCTTCCCAAAGGTAGATACGCAGTATTTT,CASTSGRAFFPKVDTQYF
TRBJ1-6,NA,NA,TRBV2,TGTGCCAGCTTCTTTGCGGAGAATTCACCCCTCCACTTT,CASFFAENSPLHF
TRBJ1-2,NA,once,TRBV5-1,TGCGCCAGCAGCGGACTCACAGGGTATGGCTACACCTTC,CASSGLTGYGYTF
TRBJ2-7,TRBD2,NA,TRBV27,TGTGCCAGCAGTTATTATTGGACTAGCGGTGTCTACGAGCAGTACTTC,CASSYYWTSGVYEQYF
TRBJ2-1,NA,NA,TRBV14,TGTGCCAGCAGCCGCACCGGAGGCGGGACGTTCGATGAGCAGTTCTTC,CASSRTGGGTFDEQFF
TRBJ1-2,TRBD1,few,TRBV29-1,TGCAGCGTATCCCTTGCCGGGACAGGGTTAGTGGGCTACACCTTC,CSVSLAGTGLVGYTF
TRBJ2-1,TRBD2,NA,TRBV11-2,TGTGCCAGCAGCTCCACTAAGGGCGGGAGGGCCCACGTTGAGCAGTTCTTC,CASSSTKGGRAHVEQFF
TRBJ1-5,TRBD1,NA,TRBV5-5,TGTGCCAGCAGCTTACAGGGGAGCAATCAGCCCCAGCATTTT,CASSLQGSNQPQHF